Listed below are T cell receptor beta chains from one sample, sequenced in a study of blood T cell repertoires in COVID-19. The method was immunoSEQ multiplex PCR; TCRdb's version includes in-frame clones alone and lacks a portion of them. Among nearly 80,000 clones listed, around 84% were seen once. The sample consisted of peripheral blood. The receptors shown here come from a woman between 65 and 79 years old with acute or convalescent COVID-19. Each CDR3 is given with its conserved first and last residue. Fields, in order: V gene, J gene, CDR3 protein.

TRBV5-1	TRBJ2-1	CASSLVPSGGSNEQFF
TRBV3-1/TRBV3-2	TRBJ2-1	CASSQSIGSYNEQFF
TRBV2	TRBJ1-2	CASSEASRSGYTF
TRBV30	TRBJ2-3	CAWSSSAGVDTQYF
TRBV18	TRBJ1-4	CASSPQRATNEKLFF
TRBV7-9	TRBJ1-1	CASSLVGRAFF
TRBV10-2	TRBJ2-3	CASSVRLAGVVDTQYF
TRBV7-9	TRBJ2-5	CASSQSGSETQYF
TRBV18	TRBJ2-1	CASSRDRLSSYNEQFF
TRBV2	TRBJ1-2	CASSEDRDYGYTF
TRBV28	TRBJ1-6	CASMVGDRVQSPLHF
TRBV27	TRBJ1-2	CASSLYPGDGYTF
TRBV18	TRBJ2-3	CASSPPPLSGDRDTQYF
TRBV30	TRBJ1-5	CAWSTINSNQPQHF
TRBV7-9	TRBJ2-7	CASSLGDYPFYEQYF
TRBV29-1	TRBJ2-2	CSVEETSGRAPPTGELFF
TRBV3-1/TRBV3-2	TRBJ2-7	CASSLEGSGAEQYF
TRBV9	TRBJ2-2	CASSVDGVDFGGELFF
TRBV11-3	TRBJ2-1	CASSLARDNEQFF
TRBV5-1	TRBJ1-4	CASSLEQANEKLFF
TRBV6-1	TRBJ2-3	CASSERERETDTQYF
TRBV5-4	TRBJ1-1	CASRYGMLNTEAFF
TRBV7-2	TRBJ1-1	CASSRGQGAVTEAFF
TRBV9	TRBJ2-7	CASSPRYRSDYEQYF
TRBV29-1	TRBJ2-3	CSVSPGQGGLTDTQYF
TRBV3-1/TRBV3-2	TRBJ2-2	CASSQGYGRAAGELFF
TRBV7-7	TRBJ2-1	CASSPTLGLAGDNEQFF
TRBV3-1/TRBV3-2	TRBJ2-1	CASSLWNLGDNEQFF
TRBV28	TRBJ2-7	CASSFSLAGLTYEQYF
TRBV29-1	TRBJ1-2	CGLTGINGYTF
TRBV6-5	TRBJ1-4	CASSQRRDGDLFF
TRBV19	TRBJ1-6	CASSSTGERSPLHF
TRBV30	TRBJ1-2	CAWSGANYGYTF
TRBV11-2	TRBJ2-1	CASSSGLAGATEQFF